One TCR beta chain is described in this entry. No antigen is known for it. The record originates from a study of shared clonotypes between healthy human individuals. Study-level background: Each donor's CD4 naive and CD4 memory cells filled three plates apiece, CD8 naive two, and CD8 memory one. Points from the study as a whole: Researchers sampled blood only, noting tissue repertoires likely differ. Naive subsets generally had larger estimated richness than memory subsets.

Across several immunoSEQ plates, the genomic DNA of each subset was split evenly. TCRdb's copy holds only in-frame clones and misses some; the assay was immunoSEQ multiplex PCR. The profile shows more than 2 million clones, approximately 96% of them singletons. The TCR sequence derives from a man aged 18 to 30 in good health. Sequencing was done on a sample of naive CD4+ T cells sorted from blood. The subset: CD45RA+ positively selected.

DNA for the CDR3: TGCGCCAGCAGCCAAGTACCCACTGGGGGTTGGGCCAAAAACATTCAGTACTTC. Its protein product is CASSQVPTGGWAKNIQYF. This chain uses TRBV4-1 with TRBJ2-4, with D possibly called TRBD1 or TRBD2 (5 bases each). V lost 1 base, J lost 1 base, and 17 bases lay in between. Germline assignment: CDR1 MGHRA and CDR2 YSYEKL. The CDR3 loop spans 18 amino acids.